Below are 2 T cell receptor beta chains sequenced from a single sample in a study of T cell responses to AZD1222 COVID-19 vaccine. Repertoires were generated with immunoSEQ multiplex PCR, while TCRdb's copy carries only in-frame clones and drops some. The sample yields some 170,000 clones, 75% to 90% seen once. Sample: peripheral blood, taken 28 days after the second dose of the MenACWY control vaccine. These receptor sequences come from an adult who received the MenACWY meningococcal vaccine as a control.

This chain uses TRBV5-6 with TRBJ1-6; D remains unclear. V shed 0 bases and J shed 9 bases, with 7 bases lying between them. The CDR3 consists of 13 residues. Germline CDR1 SGHDT, CDR2 YYEEEE. The CDR3 protein is CASSLGRSSPLHF. For the CDR3, the DNA is TGTGCCAGCAGCTTGGGGCGCAGTTCACCCCTCCACTTT.

The chain recombines TRBV5-1 with TRBJ2-7; perhaps TRBD1 as D (6 bases). Germline V CDR1 and CDR2: SGHRS, YFSETQ. V was shortened by 3 bases and J by 6 bases, with 13 bases between the two germline ends. CDR3 length: 13 residues. The CDR3, as DNA: TGCGCCAGCAGCTGGGACACCCCCTCCGAGCAGTACTTC. Its protein is CASSWDTPSEQYF.